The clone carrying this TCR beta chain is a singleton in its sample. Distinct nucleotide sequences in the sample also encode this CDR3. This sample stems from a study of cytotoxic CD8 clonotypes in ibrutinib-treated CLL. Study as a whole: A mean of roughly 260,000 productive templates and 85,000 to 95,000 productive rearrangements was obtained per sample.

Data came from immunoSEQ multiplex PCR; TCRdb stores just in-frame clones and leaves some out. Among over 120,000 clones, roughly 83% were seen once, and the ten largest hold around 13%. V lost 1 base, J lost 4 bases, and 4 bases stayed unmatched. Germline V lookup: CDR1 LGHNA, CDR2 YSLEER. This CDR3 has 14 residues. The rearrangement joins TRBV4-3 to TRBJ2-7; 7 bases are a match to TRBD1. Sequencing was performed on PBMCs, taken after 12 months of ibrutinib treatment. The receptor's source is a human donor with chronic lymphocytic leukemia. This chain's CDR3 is CASSQASGGYEQYF. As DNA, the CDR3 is TGCGCCAGCAGCCAAGCCTCAGGGGGTTACGAGCAGTACTTC.